This T cell receptor (beta chain) was retrieved from a study of T cell responses to AZD1222 COVID-19 vaccine. Study-wide points: It should be noted that donors were predominantly white British and more often female, and clonal diversity was possibly underestimated. Repertoire sampling occurred only after the peak T cell response.

CDR3 size: 16 residues. Trimming left V 2 bases short and J 4 bases short, with 15 bases between. Per germline, CDR1 SEHNR and CDR2 FQNEAQ (reference sequence). Notes on this clone: Its antigen is unknown.

The assay was immunoSEQ multiplex PCR, and TCRdb's table has in-frame clones only and misses some. The repertoire holds around 110,000 clones, around 81% seen once, with 9.4% in the top ten. The TCR originated in an adult in good health. The sample here was peripheral blood, taken on day 0 of AZD1222 vaccination. The rearrangement joins TRBV7-9 to TRBJ2-1; D remains unclear. DNA for the CDR3: TGTGCCAGCAGCTTACCTCCCGTAGAAAGGTACAATGAGCAGTTCTTC. It translates to CASSLPPVERYNEQFF.